This is a list of T cell receptor beta chains from one sample in a study of radiation and T cells in renal cell carcinoma. Data came from immunoSEQ multiplex PCR; TCRdb stores just in-frame clones and leaves some out. This table has 130,000 to 150,000 clones, approximately 86% appearing once. Specimen: blood, collected from a patient whose treatment included radiotherapy and nephrectomy. The receptors here all came from a woman between 45 and 65 years old with renal cell carcinoma. Each CDR3 is given with its conserved first and last residue. The D gene is left open where the match is weak. The size field is filled for only some rows; it gives once, few, many or a size class.

clone_size: once
cdr3_length: 13
j_call: TRBJ2-3
d_call: .
v_call: TRBV29-1
cdr3_aa: CSVNRIPPHTQYF
cdr3_nt: TGCAGCGTTAACAGGATTCCTCCACATACGCAGTATTTT

clone_size: .
cdr3_length: 15
j_call: TRBJ2-1
d_call: .
v_call: TRBV4-3
cdr3_aa: CASSQDRGESNEQFF
cdr3_nt: TGCGCCAGCAGCCAAGATAGGGGGGAATCCAATGAGCAGTTCTTC

clone_size: .
cdr3_length: 16
j_call: TRBJ1-6
d_call: TRBD1
v_call: TRBV5-8
cdr3_aa: CASRSSGTGFSSPLHF
cdr3_nt: TGTGCCAGCAGGTCATCCGGGACAGGTTTTTCTTCACCCCTCCACTTT

clone_size: .
cdr3_length: 15
j_call: TRBJ1-4
d_call: TRBD1
v_call: TRBV6-6
cdr3_aa: CASSARTGEGEKLFF
cdr3_nt: TGTGCCAGCAGTGCTCGAACAGGGGAGGGTGAAAAACTGTTTTTT

clone_size: .
cdr3_length: 14
j_call: TRBJ1-2
d_call: .
v_call: TRBV5-1
cdr3_aa: CASSLGGQDYGYTF
cdr3_nt: TGCGCCAGCAGCTTGGGGGGCCAAGACTATGGCTACACCTTC

clone_size: .
cdr3_length: 15
j_call: TRBJ1-5
d_call: .
v_call: TRBV10-1
cdr3_aa: CASSESTGPGQPQHF
cdr3_nt: TGCGCCAGCAGTGAGTCGACCGGGCCAGGGCAGCCCCAGCATTTT

clone_size: .
cdr3_length: 15
j_call: TRBJ1-1
d_call: TRBD1
v_call: TRBV4-3
cdr3_aa: CASSQETGGNTEAFF
cdr3_nt: TGCGCCAGCAGCCAGGAGACAGGGGGTAACACTGAAGCTTTCTTT

clone_size: .
cdr3_length: 14
j_call: TRBJ1-3
d_call: .
v_call: TRBV10-3
cdr3_aa: CAISKQEAGNTIYF
cdr3_nt: TGTGCCATCAGTAAGCAAGAGGCTGGAAACACCATATATTTT

clone_size: .
cdr3_length: 16
j_call: TRBJ1-1
d_call: .
v_call: TRBV15
cdr3_aa: CATSRVGAPKNTEAFF
cdr3_nt: TGTGCCACCAGCAGAGTGGGGGCCCCCAAGAACACTGAAGCTTTCTTT

clone_size: .
cdr3_length: 14
j_call: TRBJ2-5
d_call: .
v_call: TRBV30
cdr3_aa: CAWTGPGREETQYF
cdr3_nt: TGTGCCTGGACGGGCCCAGGAAGGGAAGAGACCCAGTACTTC

clone_size: .
cdr3_length: 13
j_call: TRBJ1-5
d_call: .
v_call: TRBV27
cdr3_aa: CASSLGFNQPQHF
cdr3_nt: TGTGCCAGCAGTTTGGGGTTCAATCAGCCCCAGCATTTT

clone_size: .
cdr3_length: 17
j_call: TRBJ2-3
d_call: TRBD2
v_call: TRBV9
cdr3_aa: CASSVNTASGFHGTQYF
cdr3_nt: TGTGCCAGCAGCGTAAATACGGCTAGCGGGTTCCACGGTACGCAGTATTTT

clone_size: .
cdr3_length: 14
j_call: TRBJ2-7
d_call: .
v_call: TRBV9
cdr3_aa: CASSPPGSHYEQYF
cdr3_nt: TGTGCCAGCAGCCCTCCTGGGAGTCATTACGAGCAGTACTTC

clone_size: .
cdr3_length: 14
j_call: TRBJ2-4
d_call: .
v_call: TRBV28
cdr3_aa: CAHSRSRQENIQYF
cdr3_nt: TGTGCCCACTCCCGGTCACGACAGGAAAACATTCAGTACTTC

clone_size: .
cdr3_length: 16
j_call: TRBJ2-7
d_call: TRBD2
v_call: TRBV9
cdr3_aa: CASSPHPTSGNYEQYF
cdr3_nt: TGTGCCAGCAGCCCTCACCCGACTAGCGGGAACTACGAGCAGTACTTC

clone_size: .
cdr3_length: 13
j_call: TRBJ2-3
d_call: .
v_call: TRBV5-1
cdr3_aa: CASSLGDSDTQYF
cdr3_nt: TGCGCCAGCAGTTTGGGGGACTCAGATACGCAGTATTTT

clone_size: .
cdr3_length: 15
j_call: TRBJ2-1
d_call: .
v_call: TRBV7-2
cdr3_aa: CASSSQGSPGNEQFF
cdr3_nt: TGTGCCAGCAGCAGTCAGGGAAGTCCGGGGAATGAGCAGTTCTTC

clone_size: .
cdr3_length: 16
j_call: TRBJ1-3
d_call: .
v_call: TRBV28
cdr3_aa: CASSLGGSLSGNTIYF
cdr3_nt: TGTGCCAGCAGTTTGGGGGGCAGCCTCTCTGGAAACACCATATATTTT

clone_size: .
cdr3_length: 16
j_call: TRBJ2-2
d_call: .
v_call: TRBV4-1
cdr3_aa: CASSQEVGGRLGELFF
cdr3_nt: TGCGCCAGCAGCCAAGAAGTAGGGGGGCGTCTCGGGGAGCTGTTTTTT